Shown below are 30 T cell receptor beta chains from a single sample sequenced in a study of T cells in tumors after PD-1 blockade. Measured with immunoSEQ multiplex PCR; TCRdb has only the in-frame clones, and not every one. The sample comprises approximately 34,000 clones, 73% of which are singletons, and approximately 40% rests with the top ten. The sequenced sample was PBMCs, obtained after anti-PD-1 treatment. All receptors come from a human donor with basal cell carcinoma.

The CDR3 reads CSRLRTDTQYF. CDR3 DNA: TGCAGTCGATTAAGGACAGATACGCAGTATTTT. The chain carries TRBV20-1 and TRBJ2-3; D remains ambiguous. Trimming pared 8 bases from V and 3 bases from J, leaving 9 bases between. The CDR3 has 11 amino acids. CDR1 and CDR2 from the germline V gene are DFQATT and SNEGSKA (reference sequence).

This clone came up a few times. Germline and junction disagree at one end, which may indicate a read error. The chain has TRBV19 and TRBJ2-1; D is unresolved. The CDR3 is 14 residues long. Germline assignment: CDR1 LNHDA and CDR2 SQIVND (reference sequence). This chain's CDR3 is CASSLDPARIEQFF. CDR3 bases: TGTGCCAGTAGTCTAGATCCCGCCCGAATTGAGCAGTTCTTC. Using reference TRBV19 and TRBJ2-1 for the parts outside the CDR3, the full variable domain is DGGITQSPKYLFRKEGQNVTLSCEQNLNHDAMYWYRQDPGQGLRLIYYSQIVNDFQKGDIAEGYSVSREKKESFPLTVTSAQKNPTAFYLCASSLDPARIEQFFGPGTRLTVL.

The CDR3 reads CAAGKGGTQETQYF. The CDR3 DNA reads TGTGCCGCCGGAAAGGGCGGGACCCAAGAGACCCAGTACTTC. The J gene is TRBJ2-5, the V gene TRBV10-3, with D tentatively TRBD2 (6 bases). Germline V CDR1 and CDR2: ENHRY, SYGVKD. This CDR3 region has 14 residues. The ends were cut back, 11 bases at V and 1 base at J, with 17 bases in the middle.

This clone is classed as medium-sized (0.01 to 0.1%). This sequence joins TRBV19 and TRBJ1-2; 8 nucleotides align to TRBD1. The CDR3 sequence is 15 residues long. The germline gives CDR1 LNHDA, CDR2 SQIVND (reference sequence). V lost 6 bases, J lost 7 bases, and 13 bases stayed unmatched. For the CDR3, the DNA is TGTGCCAGTAGCCCCGGCTCAGGGGGCCATGGTGGCTACACCTTC. As protein: CASSPGSGGHGGYTF. Full variable domain (remainder filled in from reference TRBV19 and TRBJ1-2): DGGITQSPKYLFRKEGQNVTLSCEQNLNHDAMYWYRQDPGQGLRLIYYSQIVNDFQKGDIAEGYSVSREKKESFPLTVTSAQKNPTAFYLCASSPGSGGHGGYTFGSGTRLTVV.

This sequence joins TRBV23-1 and TRBJ2-7; possibly TRBD2 for D (6 bases). TRBV23-1 is given ORF status, its function remaining uncertain. The V end lost 8 bases, the J end lost 3 bases, and 23 bases lay between the germline ends. The CDR3 contains 16 residues. The CDR3 reads CASPGWRVGLYYEQYF. In DNA, the CDR3 is TGCGCCAGCCCAGGGTGGAGGGTAGGGCTTTACTACGAGCAGTACTTC.

The CDR3 here is CASSLRGIGSYEQYF. The CDR3 bases are TGTGCCAGCAGCTTAAGGGGGATAGGATCCTACGAGCAGTACTTC. V is TRBV7-2 and J is TRBJ2-7; tentatively, D is TRBD1 (6 bases). The CDR3 loop spans 15 amino acids. Trimming stripped 2 bases from V and 1 base from J, with 12 bases between. Germline values: CDR1 SGHTA, CDR2 FQGNSA.

This clone was picked up one time. The rearrangement joins TRBV27 to TRBJ2-3, with D perhaps matching TRBD2 (5 bases). The length of the CDR3 is 14 residues. Per germline, CDR1 MNHEY and CDR2 SMNVEV (reference sequence). V lost 0 bases and J lost 2, with 6 bases in between. The CDR3 loop reads CASSLSDFTDTQYF. The CDR3 DNA is TGTGCCAGCAGTTTATCGGACTTCACAGATACGCAGTATTTT.

The chain uses TRBV24-1 and TRBJ2-1; TRBD1 might be the D (6 bases). Trimming left V 8 bases short and J 1 base short, with 14 bases between. The CDR3 runs to 15 residues. CDR1 and CDR2 from the germline V gene are KGHDR and SFDVKD. The CDR3 here is CATKDSPTSYNEQFF. CDR3 coding DNA: TGTGCCACCAAGGACAGTCCGACTTCCTACAATGAGCAGTTCTTC.

By share, this clone counts as medium-sized. The chain has TRBV19 and TRBJ2-5, with TRBD1 matching 10 bases. With V trimmed by 3 bases and J by 3 bases, 4 bases remained unmatched. This CDR3 contains 15 residues. Germline-derived CDR1 and CDR2 are LNHDA and SQIVND (reference sequence). CDR3 protein: CASSMGGQGKETQYF. The DNA of the CDR3 is TGTGCCAGTAGTATGGGGGGACAGGGGAAAGAGACCCAGTACTTC. Full variable domain (remainder filled in from reference TRBV19 and TRBJ2-5): DGGITQSPKYLFRKEGQNVTLSCEQNLNHDAMYWYRQDPGQGLRLIYYSQIVNDFQKGDIAEGYSVSREKKESFPLTVTSAQKNPTAFYLCASSMGGQGKETQYFGPGTRLLVL.

The chain uses TRBV9 and TRBJ1-4; D not resolved. Per the germline V gene, CDR1 is SGDLS and CDR2 is YYNGEE. There are 14 residues in the CDR3. Trimming removed 4 bases from V and 8 bases from J, with 15 bases in between. This CDR3 is CASSRGGAGEKLFF. Here the CDR3 DNA reads TGTGCCAGCAGCCGGGGTGGAGCAGGCGAAAAACTGTTTTTT. Together with reference TRBV9 and TRBJ1-4, the CDR3 gives the full variable domain: DSGVTQTPKHLITATGQRVTLRCSPRSGDLSVYWYQQSLDQGLQFLIQYYNGEERAKGNILERFSAQQFPDLHSELNLSSLELGDSALYFCASSRGGAGEKLFFGSGTQLSVL.

This clone was seen a few times. V gene TRBV10-3 combines with J gene TRBJ2-1; 7 positions agree with TRBD2. This CDR3 comprises 15 residues. Trimming at V came to 3 bases and at J to 6 bases, leaving 8 bases not matched to a gene. Germline V gene lookup returns CDR1 ENHRY and CDR2 SYGVKD. Here the CDR3 DNA reads TGTGCCATCAGTGAAGCGGGAATTGACACCAATGAGCAGTTCTTC. Translation gives CAISEAGIDTNEQFF.

The genes are TRBV6-2 or TRBV6-3 and TRBJ1-2; 10 bases are shared with TRBD1. The CDR3 has 15 residues. Trimming at V came to 1 base and at J to 6 bases, leaving 5 bases not matched to a gene. The germline CDR1 and CDR2 sequences are MNHEY and SVGEGT. The CDR3 DNA follows: TGTGCCAGCAGTTACTTACCGGGACAGGGGAATGGCTACACCTTC. Its translation is CASSYLPGQGNGYTF.

CDR3 DNA: TGTGCCAGCAGGATCGACAGGGTTAATTCACCCCTCCACTTT. It translates to CASRIDRVNSPLHF. The V call is TRBV28, the J call TRBJ1-6; 7 nucleotides match TRBD1. The junction had 5 bases not matched to a gene; V was cut back by 6 bases and J by 6 bases. The CDR3 covers 14 residues. Germline V gene lookup returns CDR1 MDHEN and CDR2 SYDVKM.

This clone was detected only a few times. The rearrangement links TRBV2 to TRBJ1-5, with D perhaps TRBD1 (5 bases). There are 16 residues in the CDR3. CDR1 is SNHLY and CDR2 is FYNNEI in the germline V gene. V dropped 3 bases and J dropped 0 bases, with 12 bases sitting between them. For the CDR3, the DNA is TGTGCCAGCAGTGATGAAGGGACTTATAGCAATCAGCCCCAGCATTTT. Its protein is CASSDEGTYSNQPQHF.

This clone turned up a few times. The V and J genes are TRBV6-5 and TRBJ1-3; D gene ambiguous. CDR1 is MNHEY and CDR2 is SVGAGI in the germline V gene. Deletions cut 4 bases from V and 5 bases from J, with 9 bases between. This CDR3 is built from 13 residues. The CDR3 is CASSSSERNTIYF. The CDR3 nucleotides read TGTGCCAGCAGTTCCTCGGAGCGAAACACCATATATTTT.

V usage is TRBV3-1 (or the pseudogene TRBV3-2) and J usage is TRBJ2-4; D call uncertain. Trimming pared 0 bases from V and 3 bases from J, leaving 6 bases between. Germline CDR1 and CDR2: LGHDT and YNNKEL (reference sequence). The CDR3 runs 14 residues. The CDR3 sequence is CASSQEPGKNIQYF. The DNA for the CDR3 is TGTGCCAGCAGCCAAGAGCCCGGCAAAAACATTCAGTACTTC.

This clone showed up just a few times. The J gene is TRBJ1-2, the V gene TRBV7-2, with D unresolved. CDR1 is SGHTA, CDR2 FQGNSA, per germline. The length of the CDR3 is 14 residues. The V end lost 5 bases, the J end lost 4 bases, and 14 bases lay between the germline ends. The CDR3 protein is CASSEDPRIYGYTF. The CDR3, as DNA: TGTGCCAGCAGCGAAGATCCACGGATCTATGGCTACACCTTC.

The chain recombines TRBV2 with TRBJ2-2; D possibly matches TRBD1 or TRBD2 (6 bases each). Looked up from germline, CDR1 is SNHLY and CDR2 is FYNNEI. The V gene lost 9 bases and the J gene lost 6 bases, with 14 bases spanning the gap. The CDR3 is 13 amino acids. The CDR3 loop reads CARGGTGSGELFF. CDR3 bases: TGTGCCAGAGGGGGGACCGGGTCCGGGGAGCTGTTTTTT.

This clone was detected many times. The chain joins TRBV18 to TRBJ2-1, with 8 bases matching TRBD2. Germline trimming cut 2 bases from V and 0 bases from J; bases unmatched to any gene: 3. CDR1 is KGHSH and CDR2 is LQKENI in the germline V gene. CDR3 length: 16 residues. The CDR3 bases are TGTGCCAGCTCACCATATAGCGGGACCTCCTACAATGAGCAGTTCTTC. This sequence encodes CASSPYSGTSYNEQFF.

This chain joins TRBV10-3 and TRBJ2-3; the D is unclear. CDR1 and CDR2 from the germline V gene are ENHRY and SYGVKD. The CDR3 has 13 residues. V dropped 0 bases and J dropped 3 bases, with 4 bases sitting between them. The CDR3 loop reads CAISESGTDTQYF. DNA for the CDR3: TGTGCCATCAGTGAGTCGGGGACAGATACGCAGTATTTT.

The sample holds a few counts of this clone. The chain employs TRBV28 and TRBJ1-1; D uncertain. Germline loops: CDR1 MDHEN, CDR2 SYDVKM. This CDR3 spans 12 amino acids. V gave up 5 bases and J gave up 7 bases, with 11 bases separating them. The CDR3: CASSIRRDEAFF. The CDR3 DNA reads TGTGCCAGCAGTATACGGCGGGATGAAGCTTTCTTT.

The V gene is TRBV4-1, the J gene TRBJ1-1, with D unresolved. From germline, CDR1 is MGHRA and CDR2 YSYEKL. CDR3 length: 15 amino acids. V lost 4 bases and J lost 2, with 14 bases in between. The chain's CDR3 is CASSLRWQENTEAFF. The CDR3 DNA reads TGCGCCAGCAGCCTCCGGTGGCAGGAAAACACTGAAGCTTTCTTT.

This CDR3 is CASSLADRGSTEAFF. CDR3 bases: TGTGCCAGCAGCTTAGCCGACAGGGGGAGCACTGAAGCTTTCTTT. The chain combines TRBV11-3 with TRBJ1-1; 9 nucleotides line up with TRBD1. The V gene end was trimmed by 1 base and the J gene end by 4 bases; junction bases not matched to a gene: 4. The CDR3 runs 15 residues. Germline V lookup: CDR1 SGHNT, CDR2 YENEEA.

This chain connects TRBV7-8 to TRBJ1-2, with 9 positions matching TRBD1. The CDR3 is 14 amino acids. Germline-derived CDR1 and CDR2 are SGHVS and FQNEAQ. The trim removed 5 bases at V and 7 bases at J, leaving 8 bases unmatched. In nucleotides, the CDR3 is TGTGCCAGCAGCCATGGAGGGACAGGGAGTGGCTACACCTTC. Its translation is CASSHGGTGSGYTF.

The rearrangement links TRBV7-2 to TRBJ2-7, with D unresolved. The V and J ends lost 5 bases and 2 bases respectively, with 10 bases between them. The CDR3 has 13 amino acids. The germline CDR1 and CDR2 sequences are SGHTA and FQGNSA. The CDR3 DNA reads TGTGCCAGCAGCGTGGTTCAGGCCTACGAGCAGTACTTC. Encoded protein: CASSVVQAYEQYF.

The rearrangement uses TRBV6-5 and TRBJ2-1; D remains ambiguous. Germline V gene data show CDR1 as MNHEY and CDR2 as SVGAGI. Trimming pared 3 bases from V and 3 bases from J, leaving 12 bases between. The CDR3 loop spans 15 amino acids. The DNA of the CDR3 is TGTGCCAGCAGTTATAGGAGCGAGCACTACAATGAGCAGTTCTTC. Translated, it gives CASSYRSEHYNEQFF.

This clone was found once. The V and J genes are TRBV5-4 and TRBJ1-3; D not certain. Trimming cost V 3 bases and J 0 bases, with 10 bases left between them. Germline V gene lookup returns CDR1 SGHNT and CDR2 YYREEE (reference sequence). The CDR3 covers 15 residues. The CDR3, as DNA: TGTGCCAGCAGCTCGGACCTTAGCTCTGGAAACACCATATATTTT. Encoded protein: CASSSDLSSGNTIYF.

About this clone itself: One junction end disagrees with the germline gene, perhaps due to a read error. V and J are TRBV11-3 and TRBJ1-1; D remains ambiguous. CDR1 is SGHNT and CDR2 is YENEEA in the germline V gene. This CDR3 has 11 residues. This chain's CDR3 is CASSFGESTLF. In DNA form, the CDR3 reads TGTGCCAGCAGCTTCGGCGAGTCTACACTCTTT.

The chain is built from TRBV19 and TRBJ1-1; D remains unclear. The CDR3 sequence is 13 residues long. Germline V gene lookup returns CDR1 LNHDA and CDR2 SQIVND (reference sequence). V was pared by 1 base and J by 9 bases, with 12 bases between. Here the CDR3 DNA reads TGTGCCAGTAGTATAGCCAGACCGCCTCAAGCTTTCTTT. This translates into CASSIARPPQAFF.

This chain connects TRBV9 to TRBJ1-2; possibly TRBD1 for D (6 bases). This CDR3 has 13 amino acids. The V end lost 2 bases, the J end lost 4 bases, and 9 bases lay between the germline ends. Germline V lookup: CDR1 SGDLS, CDR2 YYNGEE. The CDR3 nucleotides read TGTGCCAGCAGCGTCCAGGGGACCTATGGCTACACCTTC. Its translation: CASSVQGTYGYTF.